The 27 T cell receptor beta chains below come from one sample, sequenced in a study of blood T cell repertoires in COVID-19. Profiled with immunoSEQ multiplex PCR; TCRdb holds only in-frame clones, not every one. The table shows about 130,000 clones, with under 85% occurring only once. The material sequenced was peripheral blood. Receptor source: a woman between 55 and 75 years old with acute or convalescent COVID-19.

This chain joins TRBV9 and TRBJ2-5; 8 bases are a match to TRBD2. The germline V gene has CDR1 SGDLS and CDR2 YYNGEE. The trim removed 1 base at V and 4 bases at J, leaving 6 bases unmatched. The CDR3 consists of 15 residues. This chain's CDR3 is CASSVNGGAPETQYF. CDR3 bases: TGTGCCAGCAGCGTAAACGGGGGGGCTCCAGAGACCCAGTACTTC.

This clone was seen more than once but under ten times. The chain uses TRBV11-1 and TRBJ2-3; TRBD1 aligns across 7 bases. This CDR3 is built from 15 residues. Germline CDR1 is SGHAT and CDR2 is FQDESV (reference sequence). V lost 5 bases and J lost 2; bases outside the gene matches: 7. The CDR3 loop reads CASSQIGTVTDTQYF. CDR3 nucleotides: TGTGCCAGCAGCCAAATAGGGACAGTCACAGATACGCAGTATTTT.

V and J are TRBV24-1 and TRBJ1-5, with D unresolved. V was pared by 7 bases and J by 6 bases, with 12 bases between. Germline values: CDR1 KGHDR, CDR2 SFDVKD. This CDR3 spans 13 amino acids. In DNA, the CDR3 is TGTGCCACCAGCGGAGGATCCGGTCAGCCCCAGCATTTT. It yields the protein CATSGGSGQPQHF.

This chain uses TRBV6-2 or TRBV6-3 with TRBJ1-6; TRBD1 might be the D (5 bases). CDR1 and CDR2 from the germline V gene are MNHEY and SVGEGT. V dropped 5 bases and J dropped 4 bases, with 15 bases sitting between them. The CDR3 loop spans 16 amino acids. CDR3 in amino acids: CASSGGLSLYNSPLHF. The CDR3 DNA reads as TGTGCCAGCAGTGGGGGACTCTCCCTTTATAATTCACCCCTCCACTTT.

The chain joins TRBV6-5 to TRBJ2-5, with a weak D call TRBD1 (6 bases). The ends were cut back, 7 bases at V and 5 bases at J, with 14 bases in the middle. Germline values: CDR1 MNHEY, CDR2 SVGAGI. There are 13 residues in the CDR3. The CDR3 bases are TGTGCCAGCACCCGGGGACACTGGGAGACCCAGTACTTC. Translation gives CASTRGHWETQYF.

V and J are TRBV5-5 and TRBJ2-7; D is possibly TRBD2 (5 bases). The CDR3 has 15 amino acids. V was cut by 0 bases and J by 3 bases, with 13 bases left in between. Germline V lookup: CDR1 SGHKS, CDR2 YYEKEE (reference sequence). The CDR3 nucleotides are TGTGCCAGCAGCTTGGAAGGACTCAGCTTCTACGAGCAGTACTTC. The encoded protein is CASSLEGLSFYEQYF.

This clone showed up just a few times. This chain connects TRBV18 to TRBJ1-1; tentatively, D is TRBD1 (5 bases). The V gene lost 5 bases and the J gene lost 0 bases, with 16 bases spanning the gap. The CDR3 totals 16 residues. Germline V gene lookup returns CDR1 KGHSH and CDR2 LQKENI. CDR3 in amino acids: CASSISGGYMNTEAFF. In DNA, the CDR3 is TGTGCCAGCTCAATATCTGGGGGGTACATGAACACTGAAGCTTTCTTT. Full variable domain (rest looked up from reference TRBV18 and TRBJ1-1): NAGVMQNPRHLVRRRGQEARLRCSPMKGHSHVYWYRQLPEEGLKFMVYLQKENIIDESGMPKERFSAEFPKEGPSILRIQQVVRGDSAAYFCASSISGGYMNTEAFFGQGTRLTVV.

V usage is TRBV9 and J usage is TRBJ2-2; TRBD2 aligns across 7 bases. The CDR3 spans 15 residues. Looked up from germline, CDR1 is SGDLS and CDR2 is YYNGEE. The ends lost 4 bases at V and 7 bases at J; junction bases unmatched: 10. CDR3 coding DNA: TGTGCCAGCAGCTTTCACGGGATAGCGGGCGGGGAGCTGTTTTTT. Translated, it gives CASSFHGIAGGELFF.

This sequence joins TRBV14 and TRBJ2-1, with TRBD1 matching over 8 bases. This CDR3 spans 16 amino acids. The J segment lost 1 base and the V segment lost 4 bases, leaving 6 bases of the junction unmatched. Germline CDR1 SGHDN, CDR2 FVKESK. The CDR3 coding sequence is TGTGCCAGCAGCCCCTTGACAGGGGATTCCTACAATGAGCAGTTCTTC. It yields the protein CASSPLTGDSYNEQFF.

The V gene is TRBV18, the J gene TRBJ2-5; TRBD1 matches at 8 bases. Germline lookup yields CDR1 KGHSH and CDR2 LQKENI. The trim removed 4 bases at V and 5 bases at J, leaving 9 bases unmatched. The CDR3 spans 15 residues. CDR3 nucleotides: TGTGCCAGCTCACGTAGCAGGGGGCGCGAGGAGACCCAGTACTTC. It encodes CASSRSRGREETQYF.

The J gene is TRBJ1-1, the V gene TRBV7-3; D is unresolved. V gave up 2 bases and J gave up 5 bases, with 9 bases separating them. Per germline, CDR1 SGHTA and CDR2 FQGTGA. The CDR3 loop spans 13 amino acids. The DNA for the CDR3 is TGTGCCAGCAGCTTACATCGAGGGACTGAAGCTTTCTTT. It encodes CASSLHRGTEAFF.

The rearrangement links TRBV29-1 to TRBJ1-5; D is ambiguous. Germline lookup yields CDR1 SQVTM and CDR2 ANQGSEA. The V and J ends lost 6 bases and 11 bases respectively, with 20 bases between them. The CDR3 extends over 13 amino acids. DNA for the CDR3: TGCAGCGTCCTACCGGATGGCGGCGTGTCCCAGCATTTT. Protein product: CSVLPDGGVSQHF.

The chain is built from TRBV7-7 and TRBJ1-4; D may be TRBD1 (5 bases). Germline V gene data show CDR1 as SSHAT and CDR2 as FNYEAQ (reference sequence). This CDR3 has 15 amino acids. The V gene lost 3 bases and the J gene lost 3 bases, with 11 bases spanning the gap. The chain's CDR3 is CASSLEGPPNEKLFF. Written as DNA, the CDR3 is TGTGCCAGCAGCTTGGAGGGGCCGCCTAATGAAAAACTGTTTTTT.

This clone was seen more than once but under ten times. For the CDR3, the DNA is TGTGCCAGCAGAGAGGGGCAGGGGCGGTATCAGCCCCAGCATTTT. It specifies CASREGQGRYQPQHF. The genes are TRBV2 and TRBJ1-5; a possible D gene is TRBD1 (6 bases). V was clipped by 6 bases and J by 5 bases, with 17 bases between them. Germline V gives CDR1 SNHLY, CDR2 FYNNEI. The CDR3 covers 15 residues.

The chain recombines TRBV24-1 with TRBJ2-1; D gene ambiguous. There are 16 residues in the CDR3. Trimming took off 1 base at V and 7 bases at J, with 16 bases between the two ends. Germline V gene sequence: CDR1 KGHDR, CDR2 SFDVKD. CDR3 DNA sequence: TGTGCCACCAGTGATTTCCGCAGGTCTAATGGAAATGAGCAGTTCTTC. This translates into CATSDFRRSNGNEQFF.

The CDR3 is CASSPRGGDGYTF. The CDR3 DNA is TGTGCCAGCTCACCACGGGGGGGAGATGGCTACACCTTC. This rearrangement joins TRBV18 to TRBJ1-2; possible D gene TRBD1, 5 bases. The germline V and J ends were trimmed by 1 base and 6 bases, with 9 bases remaining between them. CDR3 size: 13 residues. The germline V gene encodes CDR1 KGHSH and CDR2 LQKENI.

V is TRBV27 and J is TRBJ1-4; possibly TRBD1 for D (6 bases). The CDR3 extends over 15 amino acids. Germline CDR1 reads MNHEY; CDR2 reads SMNVEV (reference sequence). The V end was cut by 3 bases, the J end by 4 bases, with 12 bases between. Here the CDR3 reads CASSFAQGINEKLFF. CDR3 sequence (DNA): TGTGCCAGCAGTTTCGCACAGGGCATTAATGAAAAACTGTTTTTT.

The rearrangement uses TRBV2 and TRBJ1-3; TRBD1 might be the D (6 bases). CDR3 length: 12 residues. V lost 11 bases and J 3 bases, leaving 11 bases between the germline ends. In germline, CDR1 is SNHLY, CDR2 FYNNEI. The CDR3 reads CACYRDGNTIYF. The CDR3 nucleotides read TGTGCCTGCTACAGGGATGGAAACACCATATATTTT.

This chain joins TRBV6-4 and TRBJ1-2; D is uncertain. CDR1 MRHNA and CDR2 SNTAGT come from the germline V gene. This CDR3 region has 11 residues. Trimming shortened V by 2 bases and J by 5 bases, and 3 bases separated the two germline ends. As DNA, the CDR3 is TGTGCCAGCAGTGACCGGTATGGCTACACCTTC. It yields the protein CASSDRYGYTF.

V usage is TRBV5-1 and J usage is TRBJ2-7; TRBD1 agrees at 8 bases. Germline V gene sequence: CDR1 SGHRS, CDR2 YFSETQ. This CDR3 is built from 15 residues. Trimming took 3 bases from V and 3 from J; bases not matched to a gene: 8. The CDR3 nucleotides are TGCGCCAGCAGCTCACGACAGGGGATCTACTACGAGCAGTACTTC. It codes for CASSSRQGIYYEQYF.

The CDR3 region has the DNA TGTGCCAGCAGAGAGGGAGAAGGAGAGACCCAGTACTTC. Encoded protein: CASREGEGETQYF. The chain uses TRBV2 and TRBJ2-5; weak D call: TRBD2 (5 bases). CDR1 and CDR2 (germline): SNHLY, FYNNEI. The V end lost 6 bases, the J end lost 4 bases, and 12 bases lay between the germline ends. This CDR3 spans 13 amino acids.

This clone showed up just once. The chain is built from TRBV7-9 and TRBJ1-1, with D tentatively TRBD1 (5 bases). Looked up from germline, CDR1 is SEHNR and CDR2 is FQNEAQ (reference sequence). Trimming took off 5 bases at V and 0 bases at J, with 13 bases between the two ends. The CDR3 length is 15 residues. As DNA, the CDR3 is TGTGCCAGCAGCCCACGGGGGGTTCTGAACACTGAAGCTTTCTTT. This gives the protein CASSPRGVLNTEAFF.

The V call is TRBV27, the J call TRBJ1-1; D might be TRBD1 (5 bases). The CDR3 runs to 12 residues. V lost 8 bases and J 3 bases, leaving 10 bases between the germline ends. In germline, CDR1 is MNHEY, CDR2 SMNVEV (reference sequence). The CDR3 DNA reads TGTGCCAGCGGGGGAGGGGACACTGAAGCTTTCTTT. Translated: CASGGGDTEAFF.

The rearrangement joins TRBV7-3 to TRBJ2-7; 10 bases align to TRBD1. In germline, CDR1 is SGHTA, CDR2 FQGTGA. The CDR3 sequence is 14 residues long. The V and J ends lost 2 bases and 4 bases, in that order; junction bases with no gene match: 2. CDR3 sequence reads: CASSLGTGEYEQYF. The DNA of the CDR3 is TGTGCCAGCAGCTTAGGGACAGGGGAGTACGAGCAGTACTTC.

The rearrangement links TRBV5-1 to TRBJ1-2, with D possibly TRBD1 on 6 matching bases. V lost 5 bases to trimming and J lost 6 bases, with 14 bases between them. CDR1 and CDR2 from the germline V gene are SGHRS and YFSETQ. The CDR3 totals 13 residues. The DNA of the CDR3 is TGCGCCAGCAGTATGCTGACAGGCGATGGCTACACCTTC. This encodes CASSMLTGDGYTF.

The chain combines TRBV6-5 with TRBJ2-2; TRBD1 aligns across 7 bases. The J segment lost 5 bases and the V segment lost 8 bases, leaving 8 bases of the junction unmatched. CDR1 MNHEY and CDR2 SVGAGI come from the germline V gene. The CDR3 is made up of 14 amino acids. In nucleotides, the CDR3 is TGTGCCAGCTGGACCGGGACAGAGACCGGGGAGCTGTTTTTT. Amino acids: CASWTGTETGELFF.

Ten or more counts support this clone. The chain has TRBV2 and TRBJ2-5, with TRBD1 matching over 7 bases. The germline gives CDR1 SNHLY, CDR2 FYNNEI. The ends lost 6 bases at V and 5 bases at J; junction bases unmatched: 12. The CDR3 sequence is 15 residues long. CDR3 amino acids: CASRPDRVRTETQYF. In DNA form, the CDR3 reads TGTGCCAGCAGGCCCGACAGGGTTCGTACGGAGACCCAGTACTTC.